The 23 T cell receptor beta chains given below trace back to one sample, sequenced in a study of T cells in localized non-small cell lung cancer. The method was immunoSEQ multiplex PCR; TCRdb's version includes in-frame clones alone and lacks a portion of them. The repertoire holds over a thousand clones, with 28% as singletons. This specimen consisted of normal lung tissue next to the tumor, obtained before any cancer treatment. Receptors were obtained from a man aged 40-75 years with stage III squamous cell lung carcinoma.

This clone is deemed medium-sized. J is TRBJ2-1 and V is TRBV11-3; 13 nucleotides match TRBD2. V was pared by 6 bases and J by 9 bases, with 8 bases of the junction left unmatched. Germline assignment: CDR1 SGHNT and CDR2 YENEEA. The CDR3 covers 15 residues. This chain's CDR3 is CASSPGLAGVGEQFF. The CDR3 DNA follows: TGTGCCAGCAGTCCAGGACTAGCGGGGGTTGGTGAGCAGTTCTTC.

The DNA of the CDR3 is TGTGCTAGTGGTTTGCCAGGGGGTAGCAATCAGCCCCAGCATTTT. Translating it yields CASGLPGGSNQPQHF. V gene TRBV12-5 combines with J gene TRBJ1-5; TRBD1 matches at 7 bases. Germline assignment: CDR1 LGHNT and CDR2 FRNRAP. The CDR3 runs to 15 residues. Trimming cost V 2 bases and J 0 bases; bases outside gene matches: 1.

The gene calls are TRBV29-1 and TRBJ2-7, with TRBD2 matching over 7 bases. The junction had 6 bases not matched to a gene; V was cut back by 1 base and J by 0 bases. Germline V lookup: CDR1 SQVTM, CDR2 ANQGSEA. CDR3 length equals 15 residues. CDR3 coding DNA: TGCAGCGTTGAAGTCCAGCGGGGAAGCTCCTACGAGCAGTACTTC. Its protein is CSVEVQRGSSYEQYF.

The chain combines TRBV11-3 with TRBJ1-1; TRBD1 might be the D (6 bases). This CDR3 has 14 amino acids. The V gene's germline CDR1 is SGHNT and CDR2 YENEEA. V was trimmed by 4 bases and J by 2 bases, leaving 11 bases between them. The CDR3 spells CASSSGHSNTEAFF. CDR3 bases: TGTGCCAGCAGCTCGGGACACAGCAACACTGAAGCTTTCTTT. Complete variable domain (other parts from reference TRBV11-3 and TRBJ1-1): EAGVVQSPRYKIIEKKQPVAFWCNPISGHNTLYWYLQNLGQGPELLIRYENEEAVDDSQLPKDRFSAERLKGVDSTLKIQPAELGDSAVYLCASSSGHSNTEAFFGQGTRLTVV.

This clone has a handful of counts. The chain carries TRBV2 and TRBJ2-1, with TRBD1 matching 8 bases. Germline trimming cut 5 bases from V and 4 bases from J; bases unmatched to any gene: 1. The germline V gene has CDR1 SNHLY and CDR2 FYNNEI. CDR3 length: 13 residues. The CDR3: CASSQGAYNEQFF. CDR3 nucleotides: TGTGCCAGCAGTCAGGGGGCTTACAATGAGCAGTTCTTC.

By share, this clone ranks as large. At the DNA level, this CDR3 is encoded by other sequences in the same sample as well. The gene calls are TRBV18 and TRBJ1-1; D might be TRBD1 (6 bases). The germline V gene encodes CDR1 KGHSH and CDR2 LQKENI. V was trimmed by 6 bases and J by 2 bases, leaving 10 bases between them. This CDR3 is 13 amino acids long. The CDR3 coding sequence is TGTGCCAGCTCCCTCAGGGGCAACACTGAAGCTTTCTTT. Residues: CASSLRGNTEAFF.

This clone has just one count. V and J are TRBV29-1 and TRBJ1-5, with unresolved D. The CDR3 length is 12 residues. Trimming removed 6 bases at V and 4 bases at J, with 10 bases between. Per germline, CDR1 SQVTM and CDR2 ANQGSEA. DNA for the CDR3: TGCAGCGTGATTGGGGATAATCAGCCCCAGCATTTT. It codes for CSVIGDNQPQHF. Full variable domain (remainder filled in from reference TRBV29-1 and TRBJ1-5): SAVISQKPSRDICQRGTSLTIQCQVDSQVTMMFWYRQQPGQSLTLIATANQGSEATYESGFVIDKFPISRPNLTFSTLTVSNMSPEDSSIYLCSVIGDNQPQHFGDGTRLSIL.

This clone was recorded a few times. This chain links TRBV5-1 with TRBJ1-4; possible D gene TRBD1, 5 bases. Germline V lookup: CDR1 SGHRS, CDR2 YFSETQ. The CDR3 consists of 16 residues. The V gene lost 0 bases and the J gene lost 8 bases, with 17 bases spanning the gap. Here the CDR3 reads CASSLAGGVYEEKLFF. The CDR3, as DNA: TGCGCCAGCAGCTTGGCTGGGGGTGTATACGAGGAAAAACTGTTTTTT.

The chain links TRBV6-1 to TRBJ2-3, with 8 bases that match TRBD2. The germline V gene has CDR1 MNHNS and CDR2 SASEGT. The V gene end was trimmed by 0 bases and the J gene end by 1 base; junction bases not matched to a gene: 0. This CDR3 has 15 residues. The CDR3 DNA follows: TGTGCCAGCAGTGAAGCAGCGGGGGGCACAGATACGCAGTATTTT. Protein: CASSEAAGGTDTQYF.

Relative to its sample, this clone is medium-sized. This sample also contains other DNA sequences that code for the same CDR3. This chain uses TRBV9 with TRBJ2-3, with D tentatively TRBD2 (6 bases). Germline V gives CDR1 SGDLS, CDR2 YYNGEE. This CDR3 region has 16 residues. The ends were cut back, 0 bases at V and 0 bases at J, with 11 bases in the middle. The CDR3, as DNA: TGTGCCAGCAGCGTAGGGTCGGGACTTAGCACAGATACGCAGTATTTT. It codes for CASSVGSGLSTDTQYF.

This clone was recorded only once. V gene TRBV14 combines with J gene TRBJ1-4, with D unclear. Germline CDR1 is SGHDN and CDR2 is FVKESK. There are 12 residues in the CDR3. The ends were cut back, 0 bases at V and 7 bases at J, with 3 bases in the middle. The CDR3 region is CASSQEGEKLFF. In DNA, the CDR3 is TGTGCCAGCAGCCAAGAGGGTGAAAAACTGTTTTTT. Looking up the rest from reference TRBV14 and TRBJ1-4 gives the full variable domain: EAGVTQFPSHSVIEKGQTVTLRCDPISGHDNLYWYRRVMGKEIKFLLHFVKESKQDESGMPNNRFLAERTGGTYSTLKVQPAELEDSGVYFCASSQEGEKLFFGSGTQLSVL.

The V gene is TRBV12-5, the J gene TRBJ1-3; the match to TRBD1 covers 8 bases. The CDR3 is 16 amino acids. The germline CDR1 and CDR2 sequences are LGHNT and FRNRAP. V was clipped by 4 bases and J by 0 bases; unmatched bases: 5. The CDR3 region is CASGWTGQGSGNTIYF. The CDR3 region has the DNA TGTGCTAGTGGTTGGACAGGACAGGGCTCTGGAAACACCATATATTTT. Drawing the rest from reference TRBV12-5 and TRBJ1-3, the complete variable domain is DARVTQTPRHKVTEMGQEVTMRCQPILGHNTVFWYRQTMMQGLELLAYFRNRAPLDDSGMPKDRFSAEMPDATLATLKIQPSEPRDSAVYFCASGWTGQGSGNTIYFGEGSWLTVV.

The rearrangement joins TRBV19 to TRBJ1-1, with D unclear. CDR1 is LNHDA and CDR2 is SQIVND in the germline V gene (reference sequence). The CDR3 spans 15 residues. V lost 6 bases to trimming and J lost 0 bases, with 14 bases between them. CDR3 in DNA: TGTGCCAGTAGAACTCATCCGCAAATGAACACTGAAGCTTTCTTT. Residues: CASRTHPQMNTEAFF.

By its share, this clone is medium-sized. V and J are TRBV6-8 and TRBJ2-1; D not resolved. The CDR3 runs to 13 residues. CDR1 MNHGY and CDR2 SAAAGT come from the germline V gene. Trimming shortened V by 8 bases and J by 5 bases, and 13 bases separated the two germline ends. The chain's CDR3 is CASRRSGDNEQFF. CDR3 bases: TGTGCCAGCCGACGGTCCGGTGACAATGAGCAGTTCTTC.

This clone was seen only a few times. CDR3 sequence reads: CASSTETSGEETQYF. The DNA of the CDR3 is TGTGCCAGCAGTACCGAGACTAGCGGGGAAGAGACCCAGTACTTC. The chain couples TRBV6-8 to TRBJ2-5; TRBD2 agrees at 11 bases. The J segment lost 3 bases and the V segment lost 5 bases, leaving 5 bases of the junction unmatched. The CDR3 is 15 residues long. Germline CDR1 is MNHGY and CDR2 is SAAAGT.

This clone was detected a few times. The junction departs from germline at one end; a sequencing error may be responsible. A nucleotide was unread or ambiguous, so the corresponding amino acid is written X. The chain employs TRBV6-7 and TRBJ2-3; maybe TRBD1 (6 bases). TRBV6-7 falls under the ORF class, with uncertain function. CDR3 size: 15 residues. The CDR3 sequence: CASENGTPDTDXQYF. The CDR3, as DNA: TGTGCCAGCGAAAACGGGACACCTGACACAGATAYGCAGTATTTT.

The rearrangement joins TRBV12-5 to TRBJ1-2; 8 nucleotides line up with TRBD1. CDR1 and CDR2 (germline): LGHNT, FRNRAP. This CDR3 is 15 amino acids long. DNA of the CDR3: TGTGCCAGCAAACCGGGACAGGCCCAGGCCTATGGCTACACCTTC. It translates to CASKPGQAQAYGYTF.

The V gene is TRBV6-8, the J gene TRBJ2-2, with 7 positions matching TRBD1. Germline-derived CDR1 and CDR2 are MNHGY and SAAAGT. V lost 6 bases to trimming and J lost 5 bases; unmatched junction nucleotides: 6. The CDR3 has 14 residues. CDR3 coding DNA: TGTGCCAGCAGACAGGGGCAGGGAACCGGGGAGCTGTTTTTT. Translating gives CASRQGQGTGELFF.

The chain recombines TRBV6-8 with TRBJ2-1; weak D call: TRBD1 (5 bases). V was pared by 3 bases and J by 10 bases, with 16 bases between. There are 14 residues in the CDR3. Germline CDR1 reads MNHGY; CDR2 reads SAAAGT. This CDR3 is CASSYSRRAGEQFF. The DNA for the CDR3 is TGTGCCAGCAGTTATTCCCGTCGGGCAGGGGAGCAGTTCTTC.

This clone was seen a handful of times. The chain uses TRBV18 and TRBJ1-2; 8 nucleotides agree with TRBD1. Germline CDR1 KGHSH, CDR2 LQKENI. J gave up 4 bases and V 1 base, and 5 bases lay outside the gene matches. CDR3 size: 15 residues. The CDR3 coding sequence is TGTGCCAGCTCACCACTGGGACAGGTGGGCTATGGCTACACCTTC. As protein: CASSPLGQVGYGYTF.

There are a few counts of this clone. The rearrangement links TRBV27 to TRBJ1-1, with TRBD1 as a possible D gene (6 bases). CDR1 MNHEY and CDR2 SMNVEV come from the germline V gene (reference sequence). The CDR3 contains 13 residues. Trimming cost V 0 bases and J 5 bases, with 7 bases left between them. For the CDR3, the DNA is TGTGCCAGCAGTTTATCGGACAGTACTGAAGCTTTCTTT. Protein product: CASSLSDSTEAFF.

The rearrangement links TRBV29-1 to TRBJ2-1; 9 bases map to TRBD1. Germline CDR1 reads SQVTM; CDR2 reads ANQGSEA. This CDR3 has 13 amino acids. J lost 6 bases, V lost 8 bases, and 8 bases had no gene match. The CDR3 sequence: CSTGQGFSNEQFF. The CDR3 nucleotides are TGCAGCACCGGACAGGGGTTCTCCAATGAGCAGTTCTTC.

The chain has TRBV11-3 and TRBJ2-1; 7 nucleotides line up with TRBD1. With V trimmed by 5 bases and J by 0 bases, 7 bases remained unmatched. The CDR3 has 16 residues. From germline, CDR1 is SGHNT and CDR2 YENEEA. The CDR3 region has the DNA TGTGCCAGCAGCCTCCTCGGGACAGCCTCCTACAATGAGCAGTTCTTC. It is translated as CASSLLGTASYNEQFF.